The entry below describes one TCR beta chain. Its binding antigen is unknown. No quality values exist for individual bases; no much larger clone is one base distant. This sample was included in a study of spatial heterogeneity in lung cancer (dated by TCRdb to between 2017 and 2020). About the investigation overall: More beta-chain than alpha-chain transcripts were consistently detected, likely reflecting higher beta-chain transcript abundance. In the raw uncorrected reads, each unique combination of TCR and UMI appeared on average more than ten times. The study quantitatively compared TCR alpha and beta repertoires across multiple tumor regions, matched nontumor lung and blood in non-small cell lung cancer. Both alpha and beta chains were TCR-sequenced in 200 to 250 tumor regions, 64 matched nontumor lung samples and more than 50 PBMC samples obtained at surgery. A strong correlation was found between TCR transcript counts in tumor regions and a T cell transcriptional module score from matched bulk RNA-seq. The study linked features of the TCR repertoire to counts of nonsynonymous mutations, which were determined by whole-exome sequencing of tumor tissue.

The method was 5' RACE. Sequencing relied on a NextSeq 500. In the TCR library protocol, a unique molecular identifier was attached to each TCR cDNA molecule so that PCR and sequencing errors could be corrected. The paper's processing steps were these. TCR identification, UMI-based error correction and CDR3 extraction were all carried out with Decombinator tools. Expanded TCRs were defined as those above a frequency of 2 per 1,000, corresponding to the top 1% of the tumor frequency distribution. Expanded tumor TCRs statistically deemed absent (corrected P<0.05) from at least one tumor region were classed as regional, and all other expanded tumor TCRs were classed as ubiquitous. Renyi diversity was calculated using the R vegan package after each repertoire was subsampled 100 times to 5,000 TCRs. CDR3 similarity networks were built from amino acid triplet string-kernel similarity, with CDR3s being connected when pairwise similarity was above 0.82. TCRdb reran the public reads through fastp at Q25 and MiXCR, keeping productive beta chains. Rows with one shared CDR3 protein collapse into an entry with the most common genes and DNA. TCRdb, not the original authors, processed these V and J calls. The sample table shows approximately 1,500 distinct CDR3 sequences, and about 18% are seen once. The top ten constitute approximately 55% of the sample.

Including the terminal cysteine and phenylalanine, the CDR3 comprises 14 residues. Only the CDR3 portion is preserved as DNA: 42 bases, with reading frame beginning at the first base. CDR1 and CDR2 are drawn from the germline V gene: WSHSY, SAAADI. V is pruned by 4 bases and J by 9 bases, leaving 5 bases of the junction without a gene match. Overall study results and their limits: Additional single-cell paired TCR alpha and beta sequencing was considered necessary to confirm, at a functional level, the hypothesis that regional TCRs recognize regional mutations. Estimated TCR-seq coverage of tumor T cells was only around 6.7% for alpha chains and 12% to 15% for beta chains. The tumor nonsynonymous mutation count correlated with the number of expanded alpha and beta TCRs within the tumor. Counts of ubiquitous and regional expanded TCRs were found to correlate with counts of ubiquitous and regional nonsynonymous mutations, respectively.

The label giving this sample's time point can be read as: sample taken at primary tumor resection. The donors were around 69 patients from the lung TRACERx cohort who had early-stage, untreated non-small cell lung cancer. For TCR sequencing, whole RNA was extracted from tumor and nontumor lung tissue, or from cryopreserved PBMC samples, and no cell sorting was done. Only patients with enough RNA available from two or more tumor regions were chosen for TCR sequencing. Before being selected, tumor and adjacent nontumor lung specimens were reviewed by a lung pathologist. This receptor was identified in a male donor with early-stage non-small cell lung cancer. The sample was lung tumor tissue, taken at surgery. The V and J segments used are TRBV10-2 and TRBJ1-6, with 8 junctional bases fitting TRBD1. The DNA is TGCGCCAGCAGTGGGGGAGACAGGGGTTCACCCCTCCACTTT. Protein translation: CASSGGDRGSPLHF.